This TCR beta chain emerged from a study of vaccination and CD4 T cells after COVID-19. As for the study in general: Convalescents were six males and four females, two of them Hispanic.

The CDR3 spans 12 residues. V dropped 3 bases and J dropped 7; count of bases not matched to a gene: 4. The germline CDR1 and CDR2 sequences are DFQATT and SNEGSKA (reference sequence). About this clonotype itself: The target antigen is unknown.

The Oncomine TCR Beta short-read assay generated sequence data from the DNA of cultured CD4+ T cells. In TCRdb, the PCR reads were re-called with MiXCR into one record per CDR3 protein. The sample records some 2,900 distinct CDR3 sequences, over 75% being singletons. This sample's treatment: roughly 10-day PBMC culture with coronavirus spike peptide pools or control peptides (ViraFEST assay). The sequenced sample was CD4+ T cells from blood, cultured in vitro. This clonotype was obtained from a human donor who had recovered from COVID-19. This chain joins TRBV20-1 and TRBJ2-7; 9 bases are a match to TRBD1. CDR3 bases: TGCAGTGCTAGTCGGACAGGGGAAGAGCAGTACTTC. It yields the protein CSASRTGEEQYF.